This T cell receptor beta chain was sequenced in a study of Graves' ophthalmopathy and Graves' hyperthyroidism. Study in general: Hyperthyroidism was considered stable when no ophthalmopathy appeared within 18 months of follow-up.

Amplified TCR beta CDR3 regions were obtained using RNA transcripts as template. RT-PCR with HTBI primers came first, then second-round multiplex PCR. TCRdb re-called the multiplex PCR reads through MiXCR, storing one row per CDR3 protein. The table has over a million distinct CDR3 sequences, 35% to 40% seen once. Only newly diagnosed hyperthyroidism patients aged 18 to 65, with under 2 months' duration, were enrolled. The CDR3 runs to 15 residues. Trimming pared 3 bases from V and 5 bases from J, leaving 14 bases between. The V and J genes are TRBV12-3 or TRBV12-4 and TRBJ1-5; the D gene is possibly TRBD1 (5 bases). The sequenced sample consisted of peripheral blood or thyroid tissue (not recorded which). This TCR was recovered from an adult man with Graves' hyperthyroidism. The CDR3 nucleotides are TGTGCCAGCAGTTTCCCCAGGATGGGGGATCAGCCCCAGCATTTT. Translating gives CASSFPRMGDQPQHF.